These T cell receptor beta chains were read from a single sample in a study of T-cell reconstitution after alpha-beta-depleted transplantation in children. TCRdb re-derived calls from the PCR reads in MiXCR, one entry per CDR3 protein. The data show just over 350,000 distinct CDR3 sequences, 10% to 15% seen once. The sample in question was PBMCs, obtained from the stem cell graft. The source of these receptors is a human donor who donated a stem cell graft to a child with Fanconi anemia. CDR3s include the opening cysteine and the closing phenylalanine or tryptophan. Each record gives: J gene, clone size, D gene, V gene, CDR3 length, CDR3 DNA, CDR3 protein. The D gene is left open where the match is weak. Size tells how often a clone was seen (once, few, many) or the class of an expanded clone, and some rows leave it out.

j_gene: TRBJ2-1
abundance: many
d_gene: NA
v_gene: TRBV11-2
len: 15
CDR3nt: TGTGCCAGCAGCTTAGACAGGGAGCCTTACAATGAGCAGTTCTTC
CDR3aa: CASSLDREPYNEQFF

j_gene: TRBJ1-2
abundance: many
d_gene: NA
v_gene: TRBV20-1
len: 12
CDR3nt: TGCAGTGCTACGCACCGTTGGGGTGGCTACACCTTC
CDR3aa: CSATHRWGGYTF

j_gene: TRBJ2-5
abundance: few
d_gene: NA
v_gene: TRBV7-2
len: 16
CDR3nt: TGTGCCAGCAGCCCTACGTTGGGGCGAGGGACCGAGACCCAGTACTTC
CDR3aa: CASSPTLGRGTETQYF

j_gene: TRBJ1-2
abundance: NA
d_gene: TRBD1
v_gene: TRBV12-3/TRBV12-4
len: 15
CDR3nt: TGTGCCAGCAGTCCCCGGACAGGGAAGAACTATGGCTACACCTTC
CDR3aa: CASSPRTGKNYGYTF

j_gene: TRBJ1-1
abundance: few
d_gene: NA
v_gene: TRBV18
len: 12
CDR3nt: TGTGCCAGCTCACCACGGAGAAATGAAGCTTTCTTT
CDR3aa: CASSPRRNEAFF

j_gene: TRBJ1-1
abundance: NA
d_gene: NA
v_gene: TRBV7-2
len: 14
CDR3nt: TGTGCCAGCAGCTTAGAGGTAAAGTCCACTGAAGCTTTCTTT
CDR3aa: CASSLEVKSTEAFF

j_gene: TRBJ1-1
abundance: many
d_gene: NA
v_gene: TRBV12-3/TRBV12-4
len: 13
CDR3nt: TGTGCCAGCAGTTTTAAAGGGAACACTGAAGCTTTCTTT
CDR3aa: CASSFKGNTEAFF

j_gene: TRBJ2-5
abundance: NA
d_gene: TRBD2
v_gene: TRBV29-1
len: 13
CDR3nt: TGCAGCGTTGAAGGGGGGGGTACGGAGACCCAGTACTTC
CDR3aa: CSVEGGGTETQYF

j_gene: TRBJ1-1
abundance: NA
d_gene: NA
v_gene: TRBV10-2
len: 15
CDR3nt: TGCGCCAGCAGTGAGTCGCAGATACTCGGCACTGAAGCTTTCTTT
CDR3aa: CASSESQILGTEAFF

j_gene: TRBJ1-1
abundance: few
d_gene: NA
v_gene: TRBV10-1
len: 13
CDR3nt: TGCGCCAGCACGGGGGGATTGAACACTGAAGCTTTCTTT
CDR3aa: CASTGGLNTEAFF

j_gene: TRBJ1-4
abundance: few
d_gene: NA
v_gene: TRBV5-1
len: 13
CDR3nt: TGCGCCAGCAGCTTGATAGGGGATGAAAAACTGTTTTTT
CDR3aa: CASSLIGDEKLFF